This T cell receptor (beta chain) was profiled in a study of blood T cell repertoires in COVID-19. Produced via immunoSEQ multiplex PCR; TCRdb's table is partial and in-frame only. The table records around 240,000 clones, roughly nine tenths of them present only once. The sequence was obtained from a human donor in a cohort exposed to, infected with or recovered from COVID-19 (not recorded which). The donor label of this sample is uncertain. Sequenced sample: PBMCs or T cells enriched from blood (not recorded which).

The CDR3 DNA reads TGCGCCAGCCGCCGGGACAGGAGTAATTCACCCCTCCACTTT. Protein sequence: CASRRDRSNSPLHF. V is TRBV10-2 and J is TRBJ1-6; 8 bases map to TRBD1. The CDR3 covers 14 residues. With V trimmed by 8 bases and J by 6 bases, 6 bases remained unmatched. CDR1 is WSHSY, CDR2 SAAADI, per germline.